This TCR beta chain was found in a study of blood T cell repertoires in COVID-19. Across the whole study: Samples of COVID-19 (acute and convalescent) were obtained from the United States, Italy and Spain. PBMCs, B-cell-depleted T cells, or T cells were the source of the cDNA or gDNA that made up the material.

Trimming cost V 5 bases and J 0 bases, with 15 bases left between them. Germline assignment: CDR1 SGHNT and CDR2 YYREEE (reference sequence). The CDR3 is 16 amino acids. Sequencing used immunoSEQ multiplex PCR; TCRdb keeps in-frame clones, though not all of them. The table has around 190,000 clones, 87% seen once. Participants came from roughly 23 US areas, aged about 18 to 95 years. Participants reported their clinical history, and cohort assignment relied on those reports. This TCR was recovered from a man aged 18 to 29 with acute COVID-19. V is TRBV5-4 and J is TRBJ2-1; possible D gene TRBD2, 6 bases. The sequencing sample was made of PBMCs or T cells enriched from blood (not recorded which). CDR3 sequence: CASSTPLASSYNEQFF. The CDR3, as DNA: TGTGCCAGCAGTACCCCTCTAGCGAGCTCCTACAATGAGCAGTTCTTC.